The entry below describes one TCR beta chain. The target antigen is unknown. V was shortened by 1 base and J by 7 bases, with 17 bases between the two germline ends. CDR1 MGHDK and CDR2 SYGVNS come from the germline V gene. The CDR3 is made up of 16 amino acids. This sample is drawn from a study of blood T cells in healthy people across ages. Study results and limitations: Higher diversity and more naive CD4+ cells were features of long-lived donors, compared to aged donors. The fall in TCR beta diversity per million T cells was roughly linear with age.

For the second PCR, which ran for about 7 to 11 cycles, a sample-barcoded 5' primer and a J-beta primer mix were used. TCRdb independently ran MiXCR on the 5' RACE reads; one entry per CDR3 protein. Among roughly 1.5 million distinct CDR3 sequences, about 42% were seen once, and the ten largest hold just over 4%. Sequences were obtained from blood. V and J are TRBV25-1 and TRBJ2-1; D is perhaps TRBD1 or TRBD2 (7 bases each). The source of this sequence is a woman aged 18-30 years in good health. The CDR3 sequence is CASSEWEGTAGNEQFF. The CDR3 coding sequence is TGTGCCAGCAGTGAATGGGAGGGGACAGCAGGTAATGAGCAGTTCTTC.